These T cell receptor beta chains were read from a single sample in a study of T cell responses to AZD1222 COVID-19 vaccine. The assay was immunoSEQ multiplex PCR, and TCRdb's table has in-frame clones only and misses some. This table has around 200,000 clones, more than 75% appearing once. Sequences were derived from peripheral blood, sampled on day 0 of AZD1222 vaccination. The receptor source for this set is an adult in good health. The CDR3 runs from the conserved cysteine through the conserved F or W.

J | V | CDR3
TRBJ2-7 | TRBV27 | CASSGMKGPTYEQYF
TRBJ1-2 | TRBV29-1 | CSVGGTGEDGYTF
TRBJ2-7 | TRBV6-2/TRBV6-3 | CASSYSKPLTVYEQYF
TRBJ2-5 | TRBV5-8 | CASSYNPREGAETQYF
TRBJ2-5 | TRBV18 | CASSPLTGGLEETQYF
TRBJ2-7 | TRBV5-1 | CASSLPLRQGREQYF
TRBJ2-1 | TRBV7-3 | CASSLLGGIGEQFF
TRBJ1-2 | TRBV5-8 | CASSLKDRTYGYTF
TRBJ2-7 | TRBV14 | CASSQELGRGSQTF
TRBJ1-1 | TRBV4-3 | CASSQEEPSGGTEAFF
TRBJ1-1 | TRBV6-5 | CASRQGRNTEAFF
TRBJ1-2 | TRBV27 | CASTPHGDPVYGYTF
TRBJ1-5 | TRBV19 | CASRDRDRGQQPQHF
TRBJ2-7 | TRBV6-2/TRBV6-3 | CASSPDRGTYEQYF
TRBJ2-1 | TRBV6-2/TRBV6-3 | CASSYGGSGAYNEQFF
TRBJ2-2 | TRBV7-9 | CASSYGTSGGLNTGELFF
TRBJ2-3 | TRBV9 | CASSVSSGRPTDTQYF
TRBJ1-2 | TRBV6-5 | CASRDFQGLNYGYTF
TRBJ2-1 | TRBV20-1 | CSLPGGEQFF
TRBJ2-3 | TRBV5-1 | CASSFNADTQYF
TRBJ1-1 | TRBV6-6 | CASSYSLYNEAFF
TRBJ1-2 | TRBV25-1 | CASSAGTDIYGYTF
TRBJ2-7 | TRBV12-3/TRBV12-4 | CASRSSGGGEQYF
TRBJ2-5 | TRBV5-4 | CASSSRLGLEETQYF
TRBJ2-7 | TRBV27 | CASSFVAGGVSYEQYF
TRBJ2-3 | TRBV11-2 | CASSPGLLGTQYF
TRBJ2-7 | TRBV7-8 | CASSRTGNYEQYF
TRBJ2-6 | TRBV7-9 | CASSAPGTELSGANVLTF
TRBJ2-7 | TRBV27 | CASSQTLGEQYF
TRBJ2-7 | TRBV2 | CASSATSYEQYF
TRBJ2-2 | TRBV19 | CASSAPPGLTNTGELFF
TRBJ1-3 | TRBV5-1 | CASSSDRGSGNTIYF
TRBJ1-2 | TRBV19 | CASTRGYTF
TRBJ1-1 | TRBV19 | CASSIRAGGAGTEAFF
TRBJ2-3 | TRBV6-6 | CASRTLERGPTDTQYF
TRBJ2-1 | TRBV19 | CASRGLAFSDEQFF
TRBJ1-4 | TRBV6-2/TRBV6-3 | CASSNPGLNEKLFF
TRBJ1-3 | TRBV5-1 | CASSGTGGDGNTIYF
TRBJ2-3 | TRBV10-2 | CATSSGGPTQYF
TRBJ2-1 | TRBV6-4 | CASSDSFADHGEQFF
TRBJ1-2 | TRBV6-2/TRBV6-3 | CASSYSVGGSSFYGYTF
TRBJ1-2 | TRBV18 | CASSPGAGKTYGYTF
TRBJ2-5 | TRBV19 | CASSETGAEETQYF